This T cell receptor (beta chain) was captured by sequencing in a study of response to subunit inactivated influenza vaccine (dated by TCRdb to the late 2010s). Study-wide context: Deep quantitative T cell receptor repertoire profiling was used in the study to track responses to a trivalent subunit inactivated influenza vaccine. Summary of the overall study and its limitations: The authors proposed that each seasonal influenza vaccination may bring in only a limited number of new T cells.

This clonotype showed up many times. Its antigen remains undetermined. No qualities accompany the bases; no much larger clone lies one base away. V and J lose 2 bases and 4 bases, and a span of 11 bases separates them. CDR3 length: 14 amino acids, cysteine to phenylalanine. Kept here is only the CDR3 DNA, which spans 42 bases and is read in frame from base 1. The germline V gene sets CDR1 to MDHEN and CDR2 to SYDVKM. The method was RT-PCR. The sequencing machine was an Illumina HiSeq 2500. TCRdb passed the public sequencing reads through fastp at Q25 and MiXCR, retaining productive beta sequences. All rows with the same CDR3 protein become a single entry with the most common DNA and genes. Within this sample are some 300,000 distinct CDR3 sequences, with approximately 20% of them counted one time only. About a tenth of the sample lies in the top ten.

The source material was PBMCs from blood, sampled less than 22 months after vaccination. The sequence links TRBV28 to TRBJ1-1; TRBD1 is a possible D gene, resting on 6 matching bases. This TCR was sampled from a man aged 50-75 years who received an inactivated influenza vaccine. Donor details come from another sample of the same person, matched by shared clones. The CDR3: CASSLTGLATEAFF. The nucleotides read TGTGCCAGCAGTTTAACAGGGTTGGCCACTGAAGCTTTCTTT.